One and the same sample provided the 17 T cell receptor beta chains below, sequenced in a study of cytotoxic CD8 clonotypes in ibrutinib-treated CLL. Sequencing used immunoSEQ multiplex PCR; TCRdb keeps in-frame clones, though not all of them. The sample includes more than 150,000 clones, about 72% of them seen just once. The sample was PBMCs, taken after 24 months of ibrutinib treatment. All receptors derive from a human donor with chronic lymphocytic leukemia.

This clone has just one count. The chain is built from TRBV30 and TRBJ1-2, with a weak D call TRBD1 (6 bases). Trimming left V 0 bases short and J 0 bases short, with 14 bases between. Germline V gives CDR1 GTSNPN, CDR2 SVGIG (reference sequence). The CDR3 length is 16 residues. In nucleotides, the CDR3 is TGTGCCTGGAGTGTAGGGGGACACCCAGCTAACTATGGCTACACCTTC. Protein product: CAWSVGGHPANYGYTF.

The chain links TRBV30 to TRBJ1-6; D gene unclear. V dropped 4 bases and J dropped 4 bases, with 8 bases sitting between them. The CDR3 spans 13 residues. CDR1 is GTSNPN, CDR2 SVGIG, per germline (reference sequence). CDR3 bases: TGTGCCTGGAATGGAGGGTATAATTCACCCCTCCACTTT. Protein: CAWNGGYNSPLHF.

CDR3 bases: TGTGCCAGCAGCTTGGGTGACAGGGAGCTAAGCGAGCAGTACTTC. Translating gives CASSLGDRELSEQYF. This rearrangement joins TRBV5-6 to TRBJ2-7, with 7 bases fitting TRBD1. The CDR3 sequence is 15 residues long. Trimming at V came to 0 bases and at J to 6 bases, leaving 9 bases not matched to a gene. In germline, CDR1 is SGHDT, CDR2 YYEEEE. Together with reference TRBV5-6 and TRBJ2-7, the CDR3 gives the full variable domain: DAGVTQSPTHLIKTRGQQVTLRCSPKSGHDTVSWYQQALGQGPQFIFQYYEEEERQRGNFPDRFSGHQFPNYSSELNVNALLLGDSALYLCASSLGDRELSEQYFGPGTRLTVT.

The chain is built from TRBV5-6 and TRBJ2-1, with 7 bases lining up with TRBD1. The V and J ends lost 0 bases and 5 bases, in that order; junction bases with no gene match: 5. The germline gives CDR1 SGHDT, CDR2 YYEEEE. The length of the CDR3 is 15 residues. CDR3 DNA sequence: TGTGCCAGCAGCTTGGGGTTTGGGACAGACAATGAGCAGTTCTTC. It codes for CASSLGFGTDNEQFF.

The chain employs TRBV19 and TRBJ2-5; D gene ambiguous. Trimming removed 3 bases from V and 6 bases from J, with 5 bases in between. Germline V gene sequence: CDR1 LNHDA, CDR2 SQIVND (reference sequence). This CDR3 spans 11 amino acids. The CDR3 protein is CASSIRKTQYF. In DNA, the CDR3 is TGTGCCAGTAGTATTCGGAAGACCCAGTACTTC.

This CDR3 reads CAWRLTGVKETQYF. CDR3 bases: TGTGCCTGGAGACTTACCGGGGTCAAAGAGACCCAGTACTTC. This chain connects TRBV30 to TRBJ2-5, with D possibly matching TRBD2 (5 bases). Germline V gene sequence: CDR1 GTSNPN, CDR2 SVGIG (reference sequence). The germline V and J ends were trimmed by 3 bases and 3 bases, with 14 bases remaining between them. The CDR3 has 14 amino acids.

This clone was seen a single time. The genes are TRBV7-2 and TRBJ2-1, with 13 nucleotides matching TRBD2. Looked up from germline, CDR1 is SGHTA and CDR2 is FQGNSA. Trimming took 5 bases from V and 5 from J; bases not matched to a gene: 3. The CDR3 loop spans 15 amino acids. The CDR3 coding sequence is TGTGCCAGCAGCAAGGGACTAGCGGGACACAATGAGCAGTTCTTC. Translated, it gives CASSKGLAGHNEQFF.

This clone showed up just a few times. V gene TRBV2 combines with J gene TRBJ2-3, with TRBD2 matching over 11 bases. Unmatched junction bases numbered 4, after V lost 5 bases and J lost 6 bases. The CDR3 consists of 14 residues. In germline, CDR1 is SNHLY, CDR2 FYNNEI. CDR3 residues: CASSSASGRDTQYF. CDR3 bases: TGTGCCAGCAGTTCGGCTAGCGGGAGGGATACGCAGTATTTT.

This clone was detected a few times. The chain carries TRBV2 and TRBJ1-5; 8 positions match TRBD1. Germline CDR1 reads SNHLY; CDR2 reads FYNNEI. V lost 0 bases to trimming and J lost 5 bases; unmatched junction nucleotides: 6. This CDR3 spans 16 amino acids. CDR3 protein: CASSEAGLTGDQPQHF. The CDR3, as DNA: TGTGCCAGCAGTGAAGCGGGGCTGACAGGGGATCAGCCCCAGCATTTT.

The chain has TRBV27 and TRBJ2-2, with D possibly matching TRBD2 (5 bases). This CDR3 spans 15 amino acids. The V gene's germline CDR1 is MNHEY and CDR2 SMNVEV (reference sequence). Trimming cost V 3 bases and J 1 base, with 9 bases left between them. The CDR3 region is CASSFIGLNTGELFF. In DNA, the CDR3 is TGTGCCAGCAGTTTCATAGGACTGAACACCGGGGAGCTGTTTTTT.

The CDR3 sequence: CASSLLLPSEQYF. Written as DNA, the CDR3 is TGCGCCAGCAGCTTGCTCCTCCCCTCCGAGCAGTACTTC. V gene TRBV5-1 combines with J gene TRBJ2-7; unclear D gene. The length of the CDR3 is 13 residues. Germline V gene lookup returns CDR1 SGHRS and CDR2 YFSETQ. The V end was cut by 1 base, the J end by 6 bases, with 11 bases between.

The chain recombines TRBV6-6 with TRBJ2-5; no clear D. The germline V and J ends were trimmed by 0 bases and 4 bases, with 9 bases remaining between them. CDR3 length equals 14 residues. The germline CDR1 and CDR2 sequences are MNHNY and SVGAGI (reference sequence). This CDR3 reads CASSYSRAAETQYF. The CDR3 DNA is TGTGCCAGCAGTTACTCAAGGGCTGCAGAGACCCAGTACTTC.

The genes are TRBV4-3 and TRBJ2-1; 9 nucleotides agree with TRBD2. The CDR3 consists of 15 residues. With 4 bases clipped from V and 8 bases from J, the junction kept 9 bases outside the gene matches. The germline V gene has CDR1 LGHNA and CDR2 YSLEER. The DNA of the CDR3 is TGCGCCAGCAGCCCTATTGGCGGGAGGGTCCATGAGCAGTTCTTC. Translation gives CASSPIGGRVHEQFF.

V usage is TRBV5-4 and J usage is TRBJ2-2; no clear D gene. This CDR3 spans 12 amino acids. Germline CDR1 SGHNT, CDR2 YYREEE (reference sequence). Trimming shortened V by 3 bases and J by 7 bases, and 7 bases separated the two germline ends. The CDR3: CASSSLGGELFF. The CDR3, as DNA: TGTGCCAGCAGCTCGCTAGGCGGGGAGCTGTTTTTT.

This chain uses TRBV7-6 with TRBJ2-3; 11 nucleotides agree with TRBD2. The V and J ends lost 3 bases and 2 bases, in that order; junction bases with no gene match: 13. This CDR3 region has 19 residues. Germline loops: CDR1 SGHVS, CDR2 FNYEAQ. The CDR3 coding sequence is TGTGCCAGCAGCTTTTCCAGTATAGGACTAGCGGGCTACACAGATACGCAGTATTTT. It yields the protein CASSFSSIGLAGYTDTQYF.

This chain links TRBV5-4 with TRBJ2-5; 11 positions agree with TRBD2. This CDR3 is built from 15 residues. V lost 4 bases, J lost 3 bases, and 5 bases stayed unmatched. Germline assignment: CDR1 SGHNT and CDR2 YYREEE (reference sequence). The chain's CDR3 is CASSHLLAGEETQYF. CDR3 nucleotides: TGTGCCAGCAGCCACCTACTAGCGGGGGAAGAGACCCAGTACTTC.

The genes are TRBV4-2 and TRBJ2-7, with D possibly TRBD2 on 5 matching bases. Trimming shortened V by 1 base and J by 3 bases, and 7 bases separated the two germline ends. Germline CDR1 is LGHNA and CDR2 is YNFKEQ. There are 13 residues in the CDR3. CDR3 residues: CASSQGRDYEQYF. The CDR3 coding sequence is TGTGCCAGCAGCCAAGGTCGGGACTACGAGCAGTACTTC.